This entry features one TCR beta chain sequence. Its antigen remains unidentified. The sample originates from a study of cytomegalovirus exposure and HLA in healthy donors. Study overall: Among several hundred genotyped donors, roughly 81% fell in the Caucasian-associated ancestry cluster. Study outcomes and limitations: Researchers reported from a later analysis that most CMV-associated TCR beta chains appeared HLA-restricted.

The PCR contained 60 Vbeta and 13 Jbeta primers. Method: immunoSEQ multiplex PCR; TCRdb's copy keeps in-frame clones and lacks some. The sample records approximately 150,000 clones, about 84% being singletons. The trim removed 5 bases at V and 16 bases at J, leaving 14 bases unmatched. Germline V gene sequence: CDR1 MDHEN, CDR2 SYDVKM. The CDR3 runs to 16 residues. The rearrangement links TRBV28 to TRBJ2-4; 16 positions match TRBD2. The sequencing input was PBMCs. The clonotype was recovered from a woman aged 40-49 years in good health and CMV-seropositive. The CDR3 region is CASSPVAGTSGRAGYF. In DNA, the CDR3 is TGTGCCAGCAGTCCCGTCGCCGGGACTAGCGGGAGGGCGGGATACTTC.